This TCR beta chain was captured in a study of T cells in Graves' hyperthyroidism and ophthalmopathy (dated 2019 in TCRdb). Regarding the complete study: Peripheral blood samples were taken at the time of initial diagnosis, prior to any treatment. A discovery cohort of about a hundred patients, roughly 40 with Graves' ophthalmopathy and under 60 with stable Graves' hyperthyroidism, was used to find distinguishing TCR V-J signatures. Prospective prediction of ophthalmopathy was tested in an independent validation cohort of under 20 hyperthyroidism patients and 17 patients who later progressed to ophthalmopathy. The 100 discovery patients were randomly split 7:3 into training and test sets. Thyroid tissue and blood T-cell repertoires from over 5 Graves' hyperthyroidism patients were also compared in the study. After blood sampling, hyperthyroidism patients were treated with methimazole at a starting dose of 30 mg daily, and ophthalmopathy patients were treated with high-dose intravenous methylprednisolone. The paper reports TCR Vbeta CDR3 sequencing of roughly 140 peripheral blood samples: fewer than 50 ophthalmopathy, roughly 80 hyperthyroidism and around 17 progressor patients. Overall study outcomes, separate from this receptor: No statistical method was used to set the sample size in advance, and investigators knew the group allocation. Ophthalmopathy was separated from stable hyperthyroidism by a 13 V-J signature model, with 85% to 90% sensitivity and 81% to 82% specificity obtained in cross-validation and 80%/75% obtained in testing. During validation, the model predicted progression to ophthalmopathy a median of around six months ahead of onset, with almost 71% sensitivity and around 72% specificity. Most expanded thyroid clonotypes (frequency above 0.001) were also detected in blood, suggesting blood repertoires may reflect thyroid immune responses.

This clonotype was seen at least ten times. No cognate antigen has been identified for it. One base away there is no much larger clone; base qualities are not given. Amplification of TCR beta CDR3 regions was carried out from RNA transcripts. The TCR CDR3 was subjected to a first round of RT-PCR using the HTBI primer set and the Qiagen OneStep RT-PCR kit. A second multiplex PCR round built the libraries, followed by size selection and purification. Sequencing of the libraries was done on an Illumina HiSeq2000 using paired-end 100 bp reads. In the source study's methods: SOAPnuke was used to process the raw data, removing reads that contained adapters or uncalled bases, had a mean Phred below 15, or lacked an exact match to the constant primer or identifier. COPE v1.2.5 was used to merge high-quality paired reads, and clonotypes were defined as unique nucleotide sequences. Clonotypes were aligned to IMGT TRBV, TRBD and TRBJ reference segments using MiTCR v1.1. Only V-J combinations with frequency above 0.0001, covering approximately 99% of repertoires, were analysed. The TCS score was defined as the ratio of F50 (clonal expansion) to E x V (chaos), calculated using BLOSUM62-based TCRdist between CDR3 peptides within each V-J. Welch's t-statistics and random forest reduced approximately 520 V-J features to fewer than 15, which were used in a naive Bayes classifier (R e1071). TCRdb itself trimmed the public reads at Q25 with fastp, ran MiXCR and retained productive beta chains. Rows merge per CDR3 protein into single entries with the most common DNA and genes. Clone size and V and J calls follow TCRdb, not the original study. The sample table records hundreds of thousands of distinct CDR3 sequences; about 14% of these occur just once. The ten most abundant clones make up roughly a tenth of the sample.

Reading the germline V gene gives CDR1 MNHNS and CDR2 SASEGT. The CDR3 goes from the cysteine to the phenylalanine over 15 residues. CDR3 DNA only is kept here, 45 bases in frame from base 1. Cut back by 6 bases and 4 bases, the V and J ends lie 18 bases apart. Graves' hyperthyroidism was defined as stable when no progression to ophthalmopathy occurred over 18 months of follow-up. The hyperthyroidism patients were between 18 and 65 years old and newly diagnosed, with a disease duration of less than 2 months. Exclusion was applied to patients with uncontrolled infections, other autoimmune diseases, pregnancy or lactation. Diagnoses were established on the basis of clinical symptoms, serum thyroxine and TRAb, thyroid ultrasound, and orbital computed tomography. Ficoll-Paque density gradient centrifugation was used to isolate PBMCs from about 10 ml of fresh peripheral blood. Trizol reagent was used to extract total RNA, and RNA quality was then checked on an Agilent 2100 Bioanalyzer.

The sequenced sample consisted of blood. This clonotype was obtained from a woman aged 18-29 years with Graves' hyperthyroidism. The V and J genes are TRBV6-1 and TRBJ2-5; a tentative D match to TRBD2 spans 5 bases. The CDR3 region reads CASRSAASPSETQYF. The DNA is as follows: TGTGCCAGCAGGTCAGCGGCATCTCCCTCAGAGACCCAGTACTTC.